This entry lists 11 T cell receptor beta chains sequenced from one sample in a study of CD8 T cells in ankylosing spondylitis. TCRdb called the 5' RACE reads again in MiXCR, with one record for every CDR3 protein. The sample gives 250,000 to 300,000 distinct CDR3 sequences, approximately 20% of which show up once; less than 9.5% is in the top ten. Sequences were obtained from blood, either unsorted or a sorted T cell fraction (not recorded which). Receptors were obtained from a male donor with ankylosing spondylitis or in good health (not recorded which).

Regarding this clonotype: Sequence at one end of the junction differs from germline and may be a read error. This chain links TRBV20-1 with TRBJ2-1, with TRBD2 as a possible D gene (5 bases). The length of the CDR3 is 11 residues. CDR1 DFQATT and CDR2 SNEGSKA come from the germline V gene (reference sequence). The CDR3 spells CSAPMNNEQFF. DNA for the CDR3: TGTAGCGCGCCTATGAACAATGAGCAGTTCTTC.

This clonotype showed up many times. The rearrangement joins TRBV29-1 to TRBJ2-3; 8 bases match TRBD1. After removal of 2 bases from V and 5 bases from J, the junction contained 6 bases not matched to a gene. Germline CDR1 and CDR2: SQVTM and ANQGSEA. CDR3 length: 14 residues. Here the CDR3 reads CSVEPRGRRDTQYF. Here the CDR3 DNA reads TGCAGCGTTGAACCCAGGGGGCGCAGAGATACGCAGTATTTT.

This clonotype has only a few counts. The genes are TRBV11-1 and TRBJ2-2; weak D call: TRBD1 (6 bases). Germline CDR1 SGHAT, CDR2 FQDESV (reference sequence). The CDR3 totals 15 residues. Trimming took off 5 bases at V and 5 bases at J, with 15 bases between the two ends. DNA of the CDR3: TGTGCCAGCAGCCAAGACAGGATCCCAACCGGGGAGCTGTTTTTT. Residues: CASSQDRIPTGELFF.

This clonotype was recorded many times. The chain joins TRBV29-1 to TRBJ1-2; D remains unclear. Trimming left V 5 bases short and J 0 bases short, with 10 bases between. This CDR3 is built from 13 residues. CDR1 is SQVTM, CDR2 ANQGSEA, per germline. The CDR3 DNA follows: TGCAGCGTTACCCTCTCAGCTAACTATGGCTACACCTTC. This gives the protein CSVTLSANYGYTF.

There are a few counts of this clonotype. The rearrangement joins TRBV5-1 to TRBJ2-3; 9 bases agree with TRBD2. V shed 0 bases and J 5 bases; nucleotides not matched to a gene: 7. The CDR3 length is 16 residues. Germline V gene lookup returns CDR1 SGHRS and CDR2 YFSETQ. The DNA for the CDR3 is TGCGCCAGCAGCTTGGATGCGGGAGGGCCAGGAGATACGCAGTATTTT. Its protein product is CASSLDAGGPGDTQYF.

This clonotype was seen a few times. V is TRBV20-1 and J is TRBJ2-1; TRBD2 matches at 10 bases. Germline loops: CDR1 DFQATT, CDR2 SNEGSKA (reference sequence). V lost 5 bases, J lost 4 bases, and 8 bases stayed unmatched. CDR3 length: 15 amino acids. The CDR3 sequence is CSAPLAGGTYNEQFF. CDR3 nucleotide sequence: TGCAGTGCTCCGTTAGCGGGGGGAACTTACAATGAGCAGTTCTTC.

This clonotype was recorded a few times. The chain is built from TRBV2 and TRBJ2-5; the match to TRBD2 covers 8 bases. The J segment lost 4 bases and the V segment lost 0 bases, leaving 4 bases of the junction unmatched. The CDR3 is 15 residues long. CDR1 and CDR2 from the germline V gene are SNHLY and FYNNEI. The CDR3 DNA is TGTGCCAGCAGTGAAGCAGCGGGAGTTGGAGAGACCCAGTACTTC. It specifies CASSEAAGVGETQYF.

V gene TRBV7-7 combines with J gene TRBJ2-2; D call uncertain. Germline loops: CDR1 SSHAT, CDR2 FNYEAQ (reference sequence). The CDR3 contains 15 residues. Trimming removed 1 base at V and 6 bases at J, with 12 bases between. The CDR3 here is CASSLGPAGPGELFF. Written as DNA, the CDR3 is TGTGCCAGCAGCTTAGGGCCCGCAGGCCCCGGGGAGCTGTTTTTT.

Only a few counts were recorded for this clonotype. The chain carries TRBV9 and TRBJ2-5, with D tentatively TRBD1 or TRBD2 (5 bases each). V gave up 0 bases and J gave up 5 bases, with 17 bases separating them. The CDR3 has 16 residues. Germline CDR1 and CDR2: SGDLS and YYNGEE. As DNA, the CDR3 is TGTGCCAGCAGCGTAGCTGCCCAGGGAGTCTTCGAGACCCAGTACTTC. Translated, it gives CASSVAAQGVFETQYF.

This clonotype has more than one count but fewer than ten. The chain has TRBV5-1 and TRBJ1-1; 7 nucleotides agree with TRBD1. The ends lost 4 bases at V and 7 bases at J; junction bases unmatched: 16. The CDR3 loop spans 16 amino acids. Germline CDR1 SGHRS, CDR2 YFSETQ. In nucleotides, the CDR3 is TGCGCCAGCAGCCCGCGCGCGGACAGGATAGGCGGTGAAGCTTTCTTT. Amino acid sequence: CASSPRADRIGGEAFF.

This sequence joins TRBV5-8 and TRBJ2-2; 11 bases are shared with TRBD2. The CDR3 has 17 residues. Germline CDR1 and CDR2: SGHTS and YDEGEE. V trimming: 2 bases; J trimming: 5 bases; junction bases outside the gene matches: 8. The CDR3 is CASSFGGLAGGTGELFF. CDR3 coding DNA: TGTGCCAGCAGCTTCGGAGGGCTAGCGGGAGGAACCGGGGAGCTGTTTTTT. The full variable domain, completed using reference TRBV5-8 and TRBJ2-2, is EAGVTQSPTHLIKTRGQQATLRCSPISGHTSVYWYQQALGLGLQFLLWYDEGEERNRGNFPPRFSGRQFPNYSSELNVNALELEDSALYLCASSFGGLAGGTGELFFGEGSRLTVL.